This T cell receptor (beta chain) came from a study of blood T cell repertoires in COVID-19. TCRdb's copy holds only in-frame clones and misses some; the assay was immunoSEQ multiplex PCR. The table lists about 180,000 clones, less than 90% of them singletons, with less than 1.5% in the top ten. Germline V gives CDR1 SGHKS, CDR2 YYEKEE (reference sequence). V gave up 6 bases and J gave up 5 bases; unmatched junction bases: 12. The CDR3 length is 15 residues. This chain uses TRBV5-5 with TRBJ2-5, with 8 bases lining up with TRBD1. The specimen was PBMCs or T cells enriched from blood (not recorded which). The clonotype comes from a human donor with acute COVID-19. The donor label of this sample is uncertain. CDR3 bases: TGTGCCAGCACCGGACAGGGCTCAGGTCAGGAGACCCAGTACTTC. Translation gives CASTGQGSGQETQYF. Filled out from reference TRBV5-5 and TRBJ2-5, the complete variable domain reads DAGVTQSPTHLIKTRGQQVTLRCSPISGHKSVSWYQQVLGQGPQFIFQYYEKEERGRGNFPDRFSARQFPNYSSELNVNALLLGDSALYLCASTGQGSGQETQYFGPGTRLLVL.